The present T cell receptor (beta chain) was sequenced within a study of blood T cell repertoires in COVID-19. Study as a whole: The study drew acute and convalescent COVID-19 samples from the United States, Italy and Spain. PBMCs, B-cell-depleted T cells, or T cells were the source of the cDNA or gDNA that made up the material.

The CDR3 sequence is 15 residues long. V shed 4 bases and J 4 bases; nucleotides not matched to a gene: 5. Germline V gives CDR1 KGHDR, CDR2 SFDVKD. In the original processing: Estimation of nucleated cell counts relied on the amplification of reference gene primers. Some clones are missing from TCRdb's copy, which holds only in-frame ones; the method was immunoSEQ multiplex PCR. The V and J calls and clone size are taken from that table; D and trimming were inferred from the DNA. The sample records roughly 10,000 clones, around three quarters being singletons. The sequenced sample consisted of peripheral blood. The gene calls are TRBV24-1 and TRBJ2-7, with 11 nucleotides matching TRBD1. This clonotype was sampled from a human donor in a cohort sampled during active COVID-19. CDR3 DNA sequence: TGTGCCACCAGTGAAGGACAGGGGGCGCGGTACGAGCAGTACTTC. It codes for CATSEGQGARYEQYF.